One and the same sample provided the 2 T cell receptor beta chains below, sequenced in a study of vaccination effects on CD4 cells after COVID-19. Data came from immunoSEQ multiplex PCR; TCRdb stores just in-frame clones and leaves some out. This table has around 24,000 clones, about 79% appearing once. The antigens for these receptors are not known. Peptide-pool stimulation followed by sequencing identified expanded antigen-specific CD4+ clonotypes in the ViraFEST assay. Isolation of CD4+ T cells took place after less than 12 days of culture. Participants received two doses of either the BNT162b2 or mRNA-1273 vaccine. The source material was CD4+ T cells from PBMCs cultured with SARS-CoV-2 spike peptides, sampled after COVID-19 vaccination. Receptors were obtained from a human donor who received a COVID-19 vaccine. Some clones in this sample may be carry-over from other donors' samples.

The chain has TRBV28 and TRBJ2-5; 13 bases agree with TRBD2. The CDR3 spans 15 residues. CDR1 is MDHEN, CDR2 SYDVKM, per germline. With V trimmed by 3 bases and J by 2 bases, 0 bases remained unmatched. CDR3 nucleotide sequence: TGTGCCAGCAGTTTGACTAGCGGGGGGCAAGAGACCCAGTACTTC. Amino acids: CASSLTSGGQETQYF.

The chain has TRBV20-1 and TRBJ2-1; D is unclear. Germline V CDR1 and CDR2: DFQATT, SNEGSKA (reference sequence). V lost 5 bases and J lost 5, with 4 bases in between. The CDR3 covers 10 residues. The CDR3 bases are TGCAGTGCTCTGGACAATGAGCAGTTCTTC. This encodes CSALDNEQFF.